The rows below give T cell receptor beta chains drawn from one sample of a study of cytomegalovirus exposure and HLA in healthy donors. Produced via immunoSEQ multiplex PCR; TCRdb's table is partial and in-frame only. Among about 110,000 clones listed, 81% were seen once. The sample taken for sequencing was PBMCs. These TCRs come from a man aged 25-40 years in good health and CMV-seronegative. CDR3s include the opening cysteine and the closing phenylalanine or tryptophan. A D gene is named only where the DNA matches it firmly. A clone size is listed for some rows: how often the clone was seen (once, few, many), or a class if it is expanded.

TRBJ2-3 | TRBV18 | - | - | CASSRLGGFTDTQYF | TGTGCCAGCTCACGTCTGGGGGGATTCACAGATACGCAGTATTTT
TRBJ1-1 | TRBV5-1 | once | TRBD1 | CASSKDRDTEAFF | TGCGCCAGCAGCAAAGACAGGGATACTGAAGCTTTCTTT
TRBJ2-7 | TRBV29-1 | - | TRBD2 | CSVEGRASSGSLHEQYF | TGCAGCGTTGAGGGGAGGGCTTCTAGCGGGAGTCTTCACGAGCAGTACTTC
TRBJ1-2 | TRBV19 | - | - | CASSAAFSGGYGYTF | TGTGCCAGTAGTGCGGCTTTCAGTGGTGGTTATGGCTACACCTTC
TRBJ2-7 | TRBV28 | - | - | CATLGRAGPYEQYF | TGTGCCACTCTCGGCCGGGCGGGACCCTACGAGCAGTACTTC
TRBJ2-2 | TRBV6-4 | - | - | CASSESSDGTGELFF | TGTGCCAGCAGTGAAAGTAGCGATGGCACTGGGGAGCTGTTTTTT
TRBJ2-7 | TRBV27 | - | - | CASGFGAGTYEQYF | TGTGCCAGCGGATTCGGGGCGGGGACCTACGAGCAGTACTTC
TRBJ2-1 | TRBV5-6 | - | - | CASSLLGGLSYNEQFF | TGTGCCAGCAGCTTGTTGGGGGGGCTGTCCTACAATGAGCAGTTCTTC
TRBJ1-2 | TRBV19 | - | TRBD1 | CASSMGQGGGYTF | TGTGCCAGTAGTATGGGACAGGGAGGAGGCTACACCTTC
TRBJ1-1 | TRBV7-8 | few | - | CASSLVVRFEAFF | TGTGCCAGCAGCTTAGTGGTCAGATTTGAAGCTTTCTTT
TRBJ2-2 | TRBV6-4 | few | TRBD2 | CASSDSEPGGTGELFF | TGTGCCAGCAGTGACTCTGAACCGGGGGGCACCGGGGAGCTGTTTTTT
TRBJ1-6 | TRBV28 | - | - | CASSLGAAGNSPLHF | TGTGCCAGCAGTTTAGGCGCAGCGGGCAATTCACCCCTCCACTTT
TRBJ1-3 | TRBV11-2 | - | TRBD1 | CASSLDRDSGNTIYF | TGTGCCAGCAGCTTGGACAGGGACTCTGGAAACACCATATATTTT
TRBJ1-6 | TRBV2 | - | TRBD1 | CASSELGDRRVSPLHF | TGTGCCAGCAGTGAACTTGGGGACAGGCGTGTTTCACCCCTCCACTTT
TRBJ1-5 | TRBV2 | - | TRBD1 | CASTYEQGLHSNQPQHF | TGTGCCAGCACCTACGAACAGGGGCTACATAGCAATCAGCCCCAGCATTTT
TRBJ2-2 | TRBV6-4 | once | - | CASSYGTSNTGELFF | TGTGCCAGCAGCTACGGGACATCTAACACCGGGGAGCTGTTTTTT
TRBJ2-7 | TRBV5-5 | few | - | CASSPSYEQYF | TGTGCCAGCAGCCCGTCCTACGAGCAGTACTTC
TRBJ2-7 | TRBV27 | - | - | CASSLSTGYEQYF | TGTGCCAGCAGTTTATCGACGGGCTACGAGCAGTACTTC
TRBJ2-7 | TRBV6-5 | - | TRBD1 | CASSSGGEQYF | TGTGCCAGCAGTTCAGGGGGCGAGCAGTACTTC
TRBJ2-3 | TRBV30 | - | TRBD2 | CAWSYSGRSTDTQYF | TGTGCCTGGAGTTATAGCGGGAGAAGCACAGATACGCAGTATTTT
TRBJ1-2 | TRBV11-2 | - | TRBD1 | CASSKGQGDSYGYTF | TGTGCCAGCAGTAAAGGACAGGGTGACTCCTATGGCTACACCTTC
TRBJ2-7 | TRBV14 | - | TRBD2 | CASSLLGTSGEGQYF | TGTGCCAGCAGCCTCCTCGGGACTAGCGGGGAGGGGCAGTACTTC
TRBJ1-1 | TRBV30 | - | - | CAWGDAAVRAFF | TGTGCCTGGGGAGATGCCGCGGTACGCGCTTTCTTT
TRBJ2-7 | TRBV5-1 | - | - | CASSPTHGWGFYEQYF | TGCGCCAGCAGCCCGACACATGGGTGGGGCTTCTACGAGCAGTACTTC
TRBJ1-1 | TRBV4-2 | - | TRBD1 | CASSQELGTEYYFEAFF | TGTGCCAGCAGCCAAGAACTTGGGACAGAATATTACTTTGAAGCTTTCTTT
TRBJ2-1 | TRBV4-1 | - | - | CASSQVRAGYNEQFF | TGCGCCAGCAGCCAAGTGCGAGCGGGCTACAATGAGCAGTTCTTC
TRBJ1-2 | TRBV27 | - | - | CASSFNRNNYGYTF | TGTGCCAGCAGTTTCAACAGAAATAACTATGGCTACACCTTC
TRBJ2-2 | TRBV7-8 | few | TRBD1 | CASSLVVQGVTGELFF | TGTGCCAGCAGCTTAGTCGTCCAGGGGGTCACCGGGGAGCTGTTTTTT